These 9 T cell receptor beta chains were sequenced from one sample in a study of CD8+CD57+ T cells in acquired aplastic anemia (dated 2018 in TCRdb). Expansion of CD8+CD57+ cells had been shown by flow cytometry in the patients chosen for sequencing. Sequencing was performed on an Illumina HiSeq 2000. Genomic DNA served as template for TCR beta VDJ combination and CDR3 sequence profiling. The public reads were quality trimmed at Q25 with fastp and then assembled into clones with MiXCR by TCRdb, keeping productive beta chains. For every CDR3 protein sequence, its rows merge into one entry that carries the most common genes and DNA. The sample yields fewer than 250,000 distinct CDR3 sequences; 45% to 50% were counted once. In total, the top ten clones hold over 7.5% of the sample. Sequencing was performed on sorted CD4+, CD8+, or CD8+CD57+ T cells (not recorded which) from PBMCs. These receptor sequences come from a human donor with aplastic anemia.

This clonotype was seen ten or more times. The chain carries TRBV29-1 and TRBJ2-5; D may be TRBD1 (5 bases). The germline V gene has CDR1 SQVTM and CDR2 ANQGSEA. V lost 1 base and J lost 0, with 6 bases in between. This CDR3 region has 13 residues. CDR3 coding DNA: TGCAGCGTTGAAGGCAGGGACCAAGAGACCCAGTACTTC. As protein: CSVEGRDQETQYF. Filled out from reference TRBV29-1 and TRBJ2-5, the complete variable domain reads SAVISQKPSRDICQRGTSLTIQCQVDSQVTMMFWYRQQPGQSLTLIATANQGSEATYESGFVIDKFPISRPNLTFSTLTVSNMSPEDSSIYLCSVEGRDQETQYFGPGTRLLVL.

This clonotype was recorded many times. The chain employs TRBV13 and TRBJ2-5, with a weak D call TRBD2 (5 bases). V was shortened by 5 bases and J by 0 bases, with 10 bases between the two germline ends. This CDR3 has 14 residues. Looked up from germline, CDR1 is PRHDT and CDR2 is FYEKMQ (reference sequence). CDR3 nucleotides: TGTGCCAGCAGCCCCCGAGGGTACCAAGAGACCCAGTACTTC. Translation: CASSPRGYQETQYF.

The chain couples TRBV29-1 to TRBJ1-3; D remains unclear. The CDR3 runs to 14 residues. Germline V gene sequence: CDR1 SQVTM, CDR2 ANQGSEA. Trimming removed 6 bases at V and 0 bases at J, with 12 bases between. CDR3 in amino acids: CSVADRSSGNTIYF. CDR3 in DNA: TGCAGCGTCGCGGACCGAAGCTCTGGAAACACCATATATTTT.

This clonotype came up a few times. V gene TRBV6-2 or TRBV6-3 combines with J gene TRBJ1-1, with 9 bases fitting TRBD1. Germline CDR1 reads MNHEY; CDR2 reads SVGEGT. V was pared by 7 bases and J by 5 bases, with 8 bases of the junction left unmatched. CDR3 length: 14 amino acids. The CDR3 DNA reads as TGTGCCAGCATTCAACAGGGGGCAGGGACTGAAGCTTTCTTT. It encodes CASIQQGAGTEAFF.

This chain joins TRBV15 and TRBJ2-7; tentatively, D is TRBD2 (6 bases). The length of the CDR3 is 14 residues. With 1 base removed from V and 3 bases from J, the gap between germline ends came to 10 bases. CDR1 and CDR2 (germline): LNHNV, YYDKDF (reference sequence). CDR3 protein: CATSRADYLYEQYF. The CDR3 nucleotides are TGTGCCACCAGCAGAGCGGACTACCTCTACGAGCAGTACTTC.

The chain is built from TRBV27 and TRBJ2-1; possible D gene TRBD2, 6 bases. Germline CDR1 is MNHEY and CDR2 is SMNVEV (reference sequence). Trimming stripped 5 bases from V and 15 bases from J, with 32 bases between. The CDR3 contains 17 residues. The CDR3 sequence is CASSPSYASTRRGSTFF. In nucleotides, the CDR3 is TGTGCCAGCAGTCCATCATATGCGTCGACTAGACGCGGGTCCACGTTCTTC.

The chain uses TRBV5-1 and TRBJ1-6; possible D gene TRBD1, 5 bases. Per germline, CDR1 SGHRS and CDR2 YFSETQ. The CDR3 consists of 13 residues. Trimming shortened V by 5 bases and J by 9 bases, and 12 bases separated the two germline ends. CDR3 nucleotides: TGCGCCAGCAGGGACATCTGGGGTTCACCCCTCCACTTT. Residues: CASRDIWGSPLHF.

Of note for this clonotype: Its ends do not fully match the called genes, so a read error is possible. This sequence joins TRBV10-2 and TRBJ1-1, with D unresolved. Germline V gene lookup returns CDR1 WSHSY and CDR2 SAAADI. The CDR3 loop spans 12 amino acids. This chain's CDR3 is CATKPENTEAFF. CDR3 coding DNA: TGTGCCACCAAGCCAGAGAACACTGAAGCTTTCTTT.

J is TRBJ2-3 and V is TRBV5-5; no clear D gene. CDR1 and CDR2 (germline): SGHKS, YYEKEE (reference sequence). CDR3 size: 13 residues. Between the trimmed V and J ends, which lost 2 bases and 4 bases, there was a span of 8 bases. In DNA, the CDR3 is TGTGCCAGCAGCTTAAGGTCTTCAGATACGCAGTATTTT. This gives the protein CASSLRSSDTQYF. Drawing the rest from reference TRBV5-5 and TRBJ2-3, the complete variable domain is DAGVTQSPTHLIKTRGQQVTLRCSPISGHKSVSWYQQVLGQGPQFIFQYYEKEERGRGNFPDRFSARQFPNYSSELNVNALLLGDSALYLCASSLRSSDTQYFGPGTRLTVL.